Below, one T cell receptor beta chain is given with its context. Its antigen is unknown. This sample stems from a study of monozygotic twins with inflammatory bowel disease. Study conclusions and caveats: The co-twins with IBD showed lower TCRbeta diversity (inverse Simpson) than their healthy siblings. No discrimination was achieved between different T cell subtypes. Twins with IBD had fewer clonotypes in common with others than healthy twins, particularly during disease activity.

This CDR3 is built from 13 residues. The germline gives CDR1 SGHRS, CDR2 YFSETQ. UMIs containing a 6-nucleotide sample barcode were added via template switching. From its re-call of the 5' RACE reads, TCRdb lists each CDR3 protein once, without DNA. The listing records about 160,000 distinct CDR3 sequences. The TCR originated in a human donor with ulcerative colitis or Crohn's disease, or a healthy co-twin of an affected twin (not recorded which). V gene TRBV5-1 combines with J gene TRBJ2-1. Sequenced material: blood. This CDR3 is CASSWLDYNEQFF.